This TCR beta chain derives from a study of blood T cell repertoires in COVID-19. The CDR3 is made up of 18 amino acids. Trimming shortened V by 6 bases and J by 0 bases, and 20 bases separated the two germline ends. CDR1 SGHAT and CDR2 FQNNGV come from the germline V gene. Living in 24 US areas, the participants were between roughly 18 and 90 years of age. Sequencing used immunoSEQ multiplex PCR; TCRdb keeps in-frame clones, though not all of them. The sample shows about 210,000 clones, about 91% of them seen only once. Sequencing was performed on PBMCs or T cells enriched from blood (not recorded which). This chain connects TRBV11-2 to TRBJ1-4; possibly TRBD1 for D (5 bases). This sequence originates from a young man with acute COVID-19. DNA for the CDR3: TGTGCCAGCAGACAAGGGCGGGGGAGTAAGGCAACTAATGAAAAACTGTTTTTT. Translating it yields CASRQGRGSKATNEKLFF.